This TCR beta chain stems from a study of cytomegalovirus exposure and HLA in healthy donors. CDR1 and CDR2 from the germline V gene are GTSNPN and SVGIG (reference sequence). The CDR3 loop spans 15 amino acids. Trimming pared 3 bases from V and 4 bases from J, leaving 16 bases between. Notes on the study in general: The study labeled 150 or so TCR beta chains cytomegalovirus-associated. There was a cluster of highly shared sequence variants that was likely a sequencing artifact. Earlier analysis found most TCR beta V segments productive about 87% or about 30% of the time.

Regarding this clone: The antigen is undetermined.

Likely unrecorded immune exposures existed in these nominally healthy donors. PCR amplification relied on 60 Vbeta primers (plus 13 Jbeta primers). TCRdb's table, derived via immunoSEQ multiplex PCR, lists solely in-frame clones and lacks some. The top ten clones hold around 1.5% of a sample with roughly 180,000 clones, about three quarters of them seen once. This receptor was taken from a man aged 18 to 29 in good health and CMV-seronegative. Input material: PBMCs. This sequence joins TRBV30 and TRBJ1-5; D is perhaps TRBD1 (5 bases). CDR3 residues: CAWSGTPARNQPQHF. Written as DNA, the CDR3 is TGTGCCTGGAGCGGGACTCCGGCAAGAAATCAGCCCCAGCATTTT. The entire variable domain, with the rest obtained from reference TRBV30 and TRBJ1-5, is as follows: SQTIHQWPATLVQPVGSPLSLECTVEGTSNPNLYWYRQAAGRGLQLLFYSVGIGQISSEVPQNLSASRPQDRQFILSSKKLLLSDSGFYLCAWSGTPARNQPQHFGDGTRLSIL.